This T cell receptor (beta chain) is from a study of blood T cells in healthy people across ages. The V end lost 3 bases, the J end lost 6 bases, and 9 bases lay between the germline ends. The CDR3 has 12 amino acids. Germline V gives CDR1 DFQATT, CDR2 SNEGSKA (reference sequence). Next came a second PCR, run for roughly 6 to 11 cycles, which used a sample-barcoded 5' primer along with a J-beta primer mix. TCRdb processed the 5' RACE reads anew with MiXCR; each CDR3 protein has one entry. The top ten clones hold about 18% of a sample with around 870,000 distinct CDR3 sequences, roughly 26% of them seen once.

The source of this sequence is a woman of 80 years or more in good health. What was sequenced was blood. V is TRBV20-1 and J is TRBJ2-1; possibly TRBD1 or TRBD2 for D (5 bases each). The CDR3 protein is CSARGDGNEQFF. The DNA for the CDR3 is TGCAGTGCTAGGGGGGACGGCAATGAGCAGTTCTTC.